Sequencing of this TCR beta chain was carried out in a study of OX40 agonist ivuxolimab in advanced cancers. Study-wide background: At doses from 0.01 to 10 mg/kg, patients were given intravenous ivuxolimab every 2 weeks.

Produced via immunoSEQ multiplex PCR; TCRdb's table is partial and in-frame only. The top ten hold around 4.5% of the sample, which has 85,000 to 100,000 clones, about 87% seen once. Notes on this clone: Its specificity is not known.

Whole-study findings and limits: At doses 0.1 to 3.0 mg/kg, CD4+ and CD8+ clones expanded.

Material: CD4+ or CD8+ T cells sorted from blood, obtained in a trial of the OX40 agonist ivuxolimab. The clonotype was recovered from an adult with an advanced solid tumor such as melanoma, head and neck, liver or kidney cancer.

CDR3 nucleotide sequence: TGTGCCAGCTCACCGTTCCCGGGAGAGACCCAGTACTTC. It translates to CASSPFPGETQYF. The gene calls are TRBV18 and TRBJ2-5, with D uncertain. From germline, CDR1 is KGHSH and CDR2 LQKENI. The germline V and J ends were trimmed by 3 bases and 4 bases, with 9 bases remaining between them. The CDR3 has 13 residues.